These 10 T cell receptor beta chains were sequenced from one sample in a study of T cell repertoires in cytomegalovirus infection (dated by TCRdb to 2018 to 2020). For sequencing, an Illumina HiSeq 1500 was employed. TCRdb applied fastp at Q25 and MiXCR to the public reads, then kept only in-frame beta chains. Each entry is one CDR3 protein sequence, shown with its most common DNA and genes. This sample comprises 350,000 to 450,000 distinct CDR3 sequences, 15% to 20% of them detected only once. Roughly 8.7% of the sample lies in the top ten. The sample was PBMCs. The source of these receptors is a human donor in good health (CMV status not recorded). Some clones in this sample may be carry-over from other donors' samples.

This clonotype was observed a handful of times. This chain links TRBV2 with TRBJ1-1; D not certain. CDR1 and CDR2 from the germline V gene are SNHLY and FYNNEI. CDR3 length equals 11 residues. The V end was cut by 7 bases, the J end by 4 bases, with 7 bases between. The CDR3 protein is CASIWGTEAFF. CDR3 DNA sequence: TGTGCCAGCATCTGGGGCACTGAAGCTTTCTTT.

This clonotype was seen more than once but under ten times. The chain carries TRBV10-3 and TRBJ1-3; the D gene is possibly TRBD1 (5 bases). V was clipped by 3 bases and J by 0 bases, with 12 bases between them. The CDR3 sequence is 16 residues long. Germline assignment: CDR1 ENHRY and CDR2 SYGVKD. The CDR3 sequence: CAISDSGTASGNTIYF. The CDR3 DNA is TGTGCCATCAGTGACTCCGGGACGGCCTCTGGAAACACCATATATTTT.

There are many counts of this clonotype. This chain links TRBV10-3 with TRBJ2-7; D possibly corresponds to TRBD1 (6 bases). Per germline, CDR1 ENHRY and CDR2 SYGVKD. Trimming took off 0 bases at V and 6 bases at J, with 15 bases between the two ends. This CDR3 spans 15 amino acids. The CDR3 bases are TGTGCCATCAGTGAGTCGAGGCAGGGGTCTGGCGAGCAGTACTTC. It translates to CAISESRQGSGEQYF.

This clonotype was seen ten or more times. The chain uses TRBV19 and TRBJ2-1, with 10 bases fitting TRBD1. The germline V gene encodes CDR1 LNHDA and CDR2 SQIVND (reference sequence). The CDR3 has 16 residues. V shed 5 bases and J 3 bases; nucleotides not matched to a gene: 7. The CDR3 loop reads CASSRAGDRGYNEQFF. For the CDR3, the DNA is TGTGCCAGTAGTCGGGCTGGGGACAGGGGCTACAATGAGCAGTTCTTC.

This clonotype appeared a few times. This chain connects TRBV9 to TRBJ2-3; D may correspond to TRBD1 or TRBD2 (5 bases each). CDR1 and CDR2 (germline): SGDLS, YYNGEE. The germline V and J ends were trimmed by 7 bases and 3 bases, with 18 bases remaining between them. CDR3 length: 15 residues. CDR3 bases: TGTGCCAGCGAGGGCGGCTCAGGGTTTACAGATACGCAGTATTTT. Its translation: CASEGGSGFTDTQYF.

This clonotype was detected a few times. V gene TRBV5-4 combines with J gene TRBJ2-3; 11 nucleotides match TRBD2. CDR1 SGHNT and CDR2 YYREEE come from the germline V gene (reference sequence). This CDR3 spans 16 amino acids. V gave up 4 bases and J gave up 2 bases; unmatched junction bases: 6. CDR3 sequence: CASSLNSGGATDTQYF. The CDR3 DNA sequence: TGTGCCAGCAGCCTGAATAGCGGGGGGGCCACAGATACGCAGTATTTT. Together with reference TRBV5-4 and TRBJ2-3, the CDR3 gives the full variable domain: ETGVTQSPTHLIKTRGQQVTLRCSSQSGHNTVSWYQQALGQGPQFIFQYYREEENGRGNFPPRFSGLQFPNYSSELNVNALELDDSALYLCASSLNSGGATDTQYFGPGTRLTVL.

This clonotype was observed a handful of times. V gene TRBV6-2 or TRBV6-3 combines with J gene TRBJ2-7; D remains unclear. This CDR3 is built from 12 residues. Deletions cut 2 bases from V and 3 bases from J, with 5 bases between. CDR1 MNHEY and CDR2 SVGEGT come from the germline V gene. CDR3 sequence (DNA): TGTGCCAGCAGTTACCCCTTCTACGAGCAGTACTTC. Translating gives CASSYPFYEQYF.

This clonotype appeared many times. The chain employs TRBV12-3 or TRBV12-4 and TRBJ1-1, with D unclear. Trimming left V 8 bases short and J 0 bases short, with 10 bases between. This CDR3 has 13 amino acids. The CDR3 protein is CASAFLVNTEAFF. The CDR3 DNA follows: TGTGCCAGCGCCTTCCTGGTGAACACTGAAGCTTTCTTT.

This clonotype occurred a few times. The chain carries TRBV20-1 and TRBJ1-5, with TRBD1 identical over 7 bases. J was trimmed by 7 bases and V by 6 bases; bases with no gene match: 15. The CDR3 length is 15 residues. Germline loops: CDR1 DFQATT, CDR2 SNEGSKA (reference sequence). CDR3 in DNA: TGCAGTGCAAAGACCGGGACAGCCTACAACCAGCCCCAGCATTTT. It codes for CSAKTGTAYNQPQHF.

As to this clonotype: This may be a read error: a much more frequent sequence differs by one nucleotide. The chain has TRBV27 and TRBJ1-2; weak D call: TRBD1 (6 bases). Looked up from germline, CDR1 is MNHEY and CDR2 is SMNVEV (reference sequence). The CDR3 length is 15 residues. The CDR3 DNA sequence: TGTTCCAGCAGTTTACAGACCACAGGGTGGGGGACGTTGACCTTC. It translates to CSSSLQTTGWGTLTF.